A single sample is the source of the 15 T cell receptor beta chains below, sequenced in a study of shared clonotypes between healthy human individuals. Libraries were prepared by immunoSEQ multiplex PCR; TCRdb keeps only in-frame clonotypes and omits some of them. The sample yields fewer than 2.5 million clones, over 85% seen once. What was sequenced was naive CD4+ T cells from PBMCs. Subset of the sample: CD45RA+ positively selected. The receptors here all came from a young man in good health. Some clones in this sample may be carry-over from other donors' samples.

The rearrangement links TRBV7-3 to TRBJ2-5, with 9 bases aligning to TRBD1. J was trimmed by 4 bases and V by 5 bases; bases with no gene match: 2. The CDR3 is 13 residues long. Looked up from germline, CDR1 is SGHTA and CDR2 is FQGTGA. CDR3 in DNA: TGTGCCAGCAGCGAGGACAGGGGAGAGACCCAGTACTTC. Amino acids: CASSEDRGETQYF.

The rearrangement links TRBV28 to TRBJ1-1; D ambiguous. V dropped 5 bases and J dropped 3 bases, with 10 bases sitting between them. There are 13 residues in the CDR3. Germline CDR1 reads MDHEN; CDR2 reads SYDVKM. The CDR3, as DNA: TGTGCCAGCAGTAATGCGAGGGACACTGAAGCTTTCTTT. As protein: CASSNARDTEAFF.

The rearrangement uses TRBV21-1 and TRBJ2-7; the table's D gene call, TRBD1, was not cross checked with the DNA. TRBV21-1 is a known pseudogene. The CDR3 consists of 15 residues. The DNA of the CDR3 is TGTGCCAGCAGCATTAGGGACAGGGAAGCCTACGAGCAGTACTTC. The encoded protein is CASSIRDREAYEQYF.

The CDR3 DNA sequence: TGTGCCAGCAGCCAAGCCGGGGGTTTTGAAGGCTACACCTTC. It specifies CASSQAGGFEGYTF. V usage is TRBV4-2 and J usage is TRBJ1-2; D is possibly TRBD1 (5 bases). The CDR3 consists of 14 residues. The V gene's germline CDR1 is LGHNA and CDR2 YNFKEQ. With 1 base removed from V and 8 bases from J, the gap between germline ends came to 14 bases.

CDR3: CASTLGNTGELFF. The CDR3 DNA is TGTGCCAGCACCCTGGGTAACACCGGGGAGCTGTTTTTT. This chain connects TRBV5-4 to TRBJ2-2; no reliable D call. Looked up from germline, CDR1 is SGHNT and CDR2 is YYREEE (reference sequence). CDR3 length: 13 amino acids. V lost 6 bases, J lost 2 bases, and 8 bases lay in between.

The chain is built from TRBV2 and TRBJ2-2, with D hard to call. This CDR3 has 13 residues. Germline V gives CDR1 SNHLY, CDR2 FYNNEI. Trimming cost V 7 bases and J 7 bases, with 13 bases left between them. The CDR3 is CASTRVSSGELFF. In DNA form, the CDR3 reads TGTGCCAGCACCCGGGTCAGCAGCGGGGAGCTGTTTTTT.

V usage is TRBV5-4 and J usage is TRBJ2-1, with a possible D match to TRBD2 (6 bases). Germline CDR1 SGHNT, CDR2 YYREEE (reference sequence). The CDR3 loop spans 11 amino acids. V was trimmed by 5 bases and J by 9 bases, leaving 9 bases between them. The CDR3 nucleotides are TGTGCCAGCAGTGGGGGGAGTGAGCAGTTCTTC. Translating it yields CASSGGSEQFF.

V gene TRBV7-2 combines with J gene TRBJ1-3; 7 nucleotides agree with TRBD1. CDR1 is SGHTA, CDR2 FQGNSA, per germline. The CDR3 sequence is 15 residues long. The V gene end was trimmed by 1 base and the J gene end by 2 bases; junction bases not matched to a gene: 2. The CDR3 is CASSLVGTAGNTIYF. The CDR3 bases are TGTGCCAGCAGCTTAGTTGGGACAGCTGGAAACACCATATATTTT.

The chain couples TRBV18 to TRBJ1-5; D unresolved. The CDR3 has 16 amino acids. Germline V gives CDR1 KGHSH, CDR2 LQKENI. Trimming left V 2 bases short and J 3 bases short, with 14 bases between. CDR3 in amino acids: CASSPFSRENNQPQHF. CDR3 DNA sequence: TGTGCCAGCTCACCATTTTCTCGTGAGAACAATCAGCCCCAGCATTTT.

The chain recombines TRBV7-9 with TRBJ1-1, with 7 nucleotides matching TRBD1. The CDR3 has 15 amino acids. Germline CDR1 SEHNR, CDR2 FQNEAQ (reference sequence). V shed 3 bases and J 3 bases; nucleotides not matched to a gene: 7. The DNA for the CDR3 is TGTGCCAGCAGCTTGGAAGGACAGGTGGACACTGAAGCTTTCTTT. It codes for CASSLEGQVDTEAFF.

The V call is TRBV7-9, the J call TRBJ2-2; no definite D call. CDR1 and CDR2 (germline): SEHNR, FQNEAQ (reference sequence). There are 15 residues in the CDR3. Deletions cut 8 bases from V and 0 bases from J, with 13 bases between. The CDR3: CASRSWEANTGELFF. The CDR3 DNA is TGTGCCAGCCGCTCCTGGGAAGCGAACACCGGGGAGCTGTTTTTT.

This clone was found a few times. V and J are TRBV7-6 and TRBJ2-7, with D possibly matching TRBD1 (6 bases). Germline CDR1 SGHVS, CDR2 FNYEAQ. V was trimmed by 5 bases and J by 6 bases, leaving 14 bases between them. There are 13 residues in the CDR3. For the CDR3, the DNA is TGTGCCAGCAGCCAGGGGACGTCTGCCGAGCAGTACTTC. It encodes CASSQGTSAEQYF.

The rearrangement uses TRBV28 and TRBJ1-2; D might be TRBD1 (5 bases). Germline-derived CDR1 and CDR2 are MDHEN and SYDVKM. V shed 7 bases and J shed 7 bases, with 16 bases lying between them. The CDR3 runs 13 residues. The CDR3 here is CASTSAGFAGYTF. In DNA, the CDR3 is TGTGCCAGCACCTCGGCAGGGTTTGCTGGCTACACCTTC.

V and J are TRBV6-1 and TRBJ2-5; 8 bases fit TRBD2. This CDR3 region has 14 residues. Germline V gene lookup returns CDR1 MNHNS and CDR2 SASEGT. Trimming removed 8 bases from V and 2 bases from J; junction bases left unmatched: 7. CDR3: CASRHSSGQETQYF. The CDR3 nucleotides read TGTGCCAGCCGCCACTCTAGCGGGCAAGAGACCCAGTACTTC.

This clone was recorded once. The CDR3 DNA reads TGTGCCAGCAGTTACGGGGGGCGCCGCTATGGCTACACCTTC. It is translated as CASSYGGRRYGYTF. The V call is TRBV6-5, the J call TRBJ1-2, with D possibly being TRBD1 (6 bases). Trimming stripped 2 bases from V and 4 bases from J, with 11 bases between. Germline lookup yields CDR1 MNHEY and CDR2 SVGAGI. The CDR3 spans 14 residues.